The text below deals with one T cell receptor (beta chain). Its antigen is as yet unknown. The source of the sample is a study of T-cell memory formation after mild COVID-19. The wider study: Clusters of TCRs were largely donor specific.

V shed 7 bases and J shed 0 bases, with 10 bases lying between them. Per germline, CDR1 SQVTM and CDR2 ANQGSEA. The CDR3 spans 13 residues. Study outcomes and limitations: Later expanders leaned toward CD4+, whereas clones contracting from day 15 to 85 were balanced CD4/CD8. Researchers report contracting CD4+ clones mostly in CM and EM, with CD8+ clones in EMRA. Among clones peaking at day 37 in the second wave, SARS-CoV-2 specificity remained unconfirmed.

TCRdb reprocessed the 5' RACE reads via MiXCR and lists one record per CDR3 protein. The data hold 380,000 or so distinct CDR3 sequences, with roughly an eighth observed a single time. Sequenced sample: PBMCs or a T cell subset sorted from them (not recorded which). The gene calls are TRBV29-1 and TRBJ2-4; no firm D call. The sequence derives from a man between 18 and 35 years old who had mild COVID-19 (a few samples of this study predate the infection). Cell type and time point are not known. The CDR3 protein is CSATVLAKNIQYF. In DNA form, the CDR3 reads TGCAGCGCGACCGTACTAGCCAAAAACATTCAGTACTTC. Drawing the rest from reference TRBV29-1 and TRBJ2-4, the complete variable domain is SAVISQKPSRDICQRGTSLTIQCQVDSQVTMMFWYRQQPGQSLTLIATANQGSEATYESGFVIDKFPISRPNLTFSTLTVSNMSPEDSSIYLCSATVLAKNIQYFGAGTRLSVL.